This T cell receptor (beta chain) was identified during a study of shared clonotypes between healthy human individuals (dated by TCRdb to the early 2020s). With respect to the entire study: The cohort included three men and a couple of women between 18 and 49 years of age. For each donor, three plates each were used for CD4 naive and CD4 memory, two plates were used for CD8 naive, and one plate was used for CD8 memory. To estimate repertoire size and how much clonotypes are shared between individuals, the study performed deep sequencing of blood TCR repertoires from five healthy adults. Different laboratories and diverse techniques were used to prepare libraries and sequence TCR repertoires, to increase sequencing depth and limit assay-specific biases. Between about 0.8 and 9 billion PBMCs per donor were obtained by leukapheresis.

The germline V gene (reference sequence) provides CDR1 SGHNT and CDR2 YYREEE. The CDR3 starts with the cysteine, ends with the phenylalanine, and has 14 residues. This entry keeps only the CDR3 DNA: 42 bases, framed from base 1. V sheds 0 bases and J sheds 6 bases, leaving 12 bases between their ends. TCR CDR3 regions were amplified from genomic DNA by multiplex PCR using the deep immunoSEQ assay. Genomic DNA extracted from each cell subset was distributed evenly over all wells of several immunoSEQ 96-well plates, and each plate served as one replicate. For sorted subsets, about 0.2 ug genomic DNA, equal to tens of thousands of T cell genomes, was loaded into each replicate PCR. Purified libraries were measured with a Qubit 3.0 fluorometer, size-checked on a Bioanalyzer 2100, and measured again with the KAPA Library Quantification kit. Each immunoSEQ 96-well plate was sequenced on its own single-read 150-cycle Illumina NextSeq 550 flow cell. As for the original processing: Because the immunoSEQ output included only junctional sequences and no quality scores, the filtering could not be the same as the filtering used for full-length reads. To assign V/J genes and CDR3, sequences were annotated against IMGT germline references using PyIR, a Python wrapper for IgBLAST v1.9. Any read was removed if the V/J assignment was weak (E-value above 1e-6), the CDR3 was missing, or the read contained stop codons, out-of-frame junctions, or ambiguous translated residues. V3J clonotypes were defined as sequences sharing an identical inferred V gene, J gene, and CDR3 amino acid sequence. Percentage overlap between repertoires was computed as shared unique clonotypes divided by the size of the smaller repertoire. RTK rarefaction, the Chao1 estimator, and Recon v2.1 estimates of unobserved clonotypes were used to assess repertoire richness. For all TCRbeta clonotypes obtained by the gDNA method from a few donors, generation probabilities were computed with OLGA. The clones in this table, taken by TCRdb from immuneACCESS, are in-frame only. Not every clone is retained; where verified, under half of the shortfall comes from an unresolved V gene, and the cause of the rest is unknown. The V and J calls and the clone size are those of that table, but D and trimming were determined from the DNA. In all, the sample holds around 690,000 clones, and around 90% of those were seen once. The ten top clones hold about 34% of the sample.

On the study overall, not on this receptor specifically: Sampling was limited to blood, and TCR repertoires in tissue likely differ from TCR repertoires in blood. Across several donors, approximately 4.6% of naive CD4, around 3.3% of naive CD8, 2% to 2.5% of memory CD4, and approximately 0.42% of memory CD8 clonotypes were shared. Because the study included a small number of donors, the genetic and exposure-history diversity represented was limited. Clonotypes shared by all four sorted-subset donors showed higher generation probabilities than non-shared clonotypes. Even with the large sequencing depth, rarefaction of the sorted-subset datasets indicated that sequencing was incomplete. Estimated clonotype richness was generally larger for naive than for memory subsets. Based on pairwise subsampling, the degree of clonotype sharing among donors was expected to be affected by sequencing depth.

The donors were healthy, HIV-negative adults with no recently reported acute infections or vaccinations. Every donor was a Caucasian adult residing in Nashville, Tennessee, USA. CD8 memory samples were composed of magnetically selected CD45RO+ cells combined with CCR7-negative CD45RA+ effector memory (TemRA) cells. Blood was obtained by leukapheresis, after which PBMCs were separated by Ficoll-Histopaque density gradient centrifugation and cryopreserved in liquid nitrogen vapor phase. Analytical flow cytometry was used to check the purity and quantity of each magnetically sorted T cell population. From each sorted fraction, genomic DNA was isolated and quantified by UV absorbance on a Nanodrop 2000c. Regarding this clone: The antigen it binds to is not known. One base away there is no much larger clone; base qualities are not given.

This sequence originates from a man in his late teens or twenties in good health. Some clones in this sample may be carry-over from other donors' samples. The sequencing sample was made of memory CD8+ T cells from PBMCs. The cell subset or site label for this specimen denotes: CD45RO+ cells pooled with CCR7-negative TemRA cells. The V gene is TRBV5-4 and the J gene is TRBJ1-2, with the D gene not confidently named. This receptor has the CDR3 CASSLELGKDGYTF. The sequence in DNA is TGTGCCAGCAGCTTGGAGCTGGGTAAGGATGGCTACACCTTC.